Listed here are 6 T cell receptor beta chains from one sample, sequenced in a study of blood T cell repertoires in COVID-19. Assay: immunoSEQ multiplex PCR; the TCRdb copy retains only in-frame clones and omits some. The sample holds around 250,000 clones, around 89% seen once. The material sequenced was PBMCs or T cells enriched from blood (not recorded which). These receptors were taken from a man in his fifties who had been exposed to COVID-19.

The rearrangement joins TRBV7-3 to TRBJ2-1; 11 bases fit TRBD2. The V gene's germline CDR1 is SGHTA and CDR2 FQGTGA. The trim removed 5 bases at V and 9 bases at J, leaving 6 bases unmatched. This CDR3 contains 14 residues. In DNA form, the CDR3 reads TGTGCCAGCAGCACCACTAGCGGGGGCGGTGAGCAGTTCTTC. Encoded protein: CASSTTSGGGEQFF.

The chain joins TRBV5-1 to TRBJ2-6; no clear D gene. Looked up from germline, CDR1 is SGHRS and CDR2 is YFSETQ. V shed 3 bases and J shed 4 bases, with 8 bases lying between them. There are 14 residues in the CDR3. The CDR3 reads CASSYSGGANVLTF. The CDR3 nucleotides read TGCGCCAGCAGCTACTCCGGGGGGGCCAACGTCCTGACTTTC.

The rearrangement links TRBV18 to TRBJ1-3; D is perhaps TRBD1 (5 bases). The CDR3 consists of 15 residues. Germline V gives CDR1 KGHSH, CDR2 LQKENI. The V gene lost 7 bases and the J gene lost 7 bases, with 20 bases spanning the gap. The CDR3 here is CASYPGPQDGNTIYF. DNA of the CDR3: TGTGCCAGCTACCCAGGGCCCCAGGACGGCAACACCATATATTTT.

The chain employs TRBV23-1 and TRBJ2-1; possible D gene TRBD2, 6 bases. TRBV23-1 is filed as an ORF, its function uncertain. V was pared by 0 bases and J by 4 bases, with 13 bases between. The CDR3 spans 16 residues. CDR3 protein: CASSQSLPRGYNEQFF. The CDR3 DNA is TGCGCCAGCAGTCAATCGCTCCCCCGGGGGTACAATGAGCAGTTCTTC.

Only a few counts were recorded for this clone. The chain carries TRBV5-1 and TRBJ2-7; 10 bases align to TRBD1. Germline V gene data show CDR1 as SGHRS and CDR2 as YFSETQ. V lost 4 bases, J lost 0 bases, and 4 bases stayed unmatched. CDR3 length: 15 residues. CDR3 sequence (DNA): TGCGCCAGCAGCGCCGGGACAGGGGTCTCCTACGAGCAGTACTTC. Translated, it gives CASSAGTGVSYEQYF.

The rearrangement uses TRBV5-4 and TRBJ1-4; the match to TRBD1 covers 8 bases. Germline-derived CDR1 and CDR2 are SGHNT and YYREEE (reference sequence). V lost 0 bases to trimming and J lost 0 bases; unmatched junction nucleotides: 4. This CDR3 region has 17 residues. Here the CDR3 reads CASSLEQGDATNEKLFF. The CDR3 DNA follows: TGTGCCAGCAGCTTGGAACAGGGGGACGCAACTAATGAAAAACTGTTTTTT.